These 16 T cell receptor beta chains came from one sample sequenced in a study of blood T cell dynamics during melanoma immunotherapy. Using immunoSEQ multiplex PCR, the repertoire was profiled, and TCRdb retains in-frame clones only, with some absent. The data hold approximately 29,000 clones, with over 80% observed a single time. Time point meaning: week 3, after first cycle of checkpoint inhibitor. Sequenced material: blood, taken from a patient treated with checkpoint blockade. The receptor set was obtained from a human donor with melanoma.

This rearrangement joins TRBV7-9 to TRBJ1-5; TRBD1 is a possible D gene (5 bases). Germline V gives CDR1 SEHNR, CDR2 FQNEAQ (reference sequence). The length of the CDR3 is 14 residues. V shed 1 base and J shed 2 bases, with 6 bases lying between them. CDR3 sequence (DNA): TGTGCCAGCAGCTTAGTGGGACGCAATCAGCCCCAGCATTTT. Translation gives CASSLVGRNQPQHF.

The V gene is TRBV28, the J gene TRBJ1-3; 8 bases agree with TRBD1. The CDR3 spans 16 residues. V was pared by 1 base and J by 4 bases, with 6 bases of the junction left unmatched. Germline V CDR1 and CDR2: MDHEN, SYDVKM. The CDR3 sequence: CASSLFGTGIGNTIYF. The CDR3 coding sequence is TGTGCCAGCAGTTTATTTGGGACAGGAATAGGAAACACCATATATTTT.

V and J are TRBV5-5 and TRBJ2-7; 12 bases are shared with TRBD2. With 3 bases clipped from V and 1 base from J, the junction kept 2 bases outside the gene matches. CDR1 and CDR2 from the germline V gene are SGHKS and YYEKEE (reference sequence). The CDR3 sequence is 15 residues long. CDR3 DNA: TGTGCCAGCAGCTGGGGACTAGCGGGTTCCTACGAGCAGTACTTC. As protein: CASSWGLAGSYEQYF.

The V and J genes are TRBV25-1 and TRBJ1-4; possible D gene TRBD1, 6 bases. Looked up from germline, CDR1 is MGHDK and CDR2 is SYGVNS. V lost 0 bases to trimming and J lost 5 bases, with 10 bases between them. The CDR3 has 15 amino acids. This chain's CDR3 is CASSEYVGANEKLFF. CDR3 sequence (DNA): TGTGCCAGCAGTGAATATGTGGGGGCGAATGAAAAACTGTTTTTT.

V is TRBV7-9 and J is TRBJ2-7; D is uncertain. This CDR3 is built from 12 residues. The V gene's germline CDR1 is SEHNR and CDR2 FQNEAQ (reference sequence). Deletions cut 1 base from V and 6 bases from J, with 7 bases between. This CDR3 is CASSLGGGEQYF. The CDR3 DNA sequence: TGTGCCAGCAGCTTAGGAGGCGGCGAGCAGTACTTC.

The chain carries TRBV28 and TRBJ1-4; the D is unclear. Germline CDR1 and CDR2: MDHEN and SYDVKM. The CDR3 is made up of 14 amino acids. V was clipped by 1 base and J by 0 bases, with 3 bases between them. CDR3 coding DNA: TGTGCCAGCAGTTTATACTCAACTAATGAAAAACTGTTTTTT. This codes for CASSLYSTNEKLFF.

This rearrangement joins TRBV5-4 to TRBJ1-3; 12 nucleotides line up with TRBD1. The CDR3 is 18 residues long. Germline CDR1 SGHNT, CDR2 YYREEE (reference sequence). V was clipped by 0 bases and J by 4 bases; unmatched bases: 8. CDR3 protein: CASSLAGTGGISGNTIYF. The CDR3 DNA reads as TGTGCCAGCAGCTTGGCCGGGACAGGGGGCATATCCGGAAACACCATATATTTT.

This clone came up a few times. V usage is TRBV6-5 and J usage is TRBJ2-5, with 11 bases lining up with TRBD1. Trimming took 4 bases from V and 5 from J; bases not matched to a gene: 3. CDR3 size: 14 residues. Germline V lookup: CDR1 MNHEY, CDR2 SVGAGI. The CDR3 sequence: CASSSGTGGETQYF. Written as DNA, the CDR3 is TGTGCCAGCAGTTCCGGGACAGGGGGGGAGACCCAGTACTTC.

The genes are TRBV6-1 and TRBJ2-3; the match to TRBD2 covers 9 bases. Germline assignment: CDR1 MNHNS and CDR2 SASEGT. The ends lost 0 bases at V and 5 bases at J; junction bases unmatched: 9. The CDR3 runs to 17 residues. CDR3 nucleotide sequence: TGTGCCAGCAGTGAAGCTCTAGCGGGGAGGTCCGGAGATACGCAGTATTTT. Protein product: CASSEALAGRSGDTQYF.

As DNA, the CDR3 is TGTGCCAGCAGTACTAGCGGCCCCGCCGGAAGGTACTTC. It encodes CASSTSGPAGRYF. This chain links TRBV6-1 with TRBJ2-7; 8 bases agree with TRBD2. The CDR3 consists of 13 residues. The V segment lost 5 bases and the J segment 12 bases; nucleotides outside the gene matches: 12. Germline V CDR1 and CDR2: MNHNS, SASEGT.

This chain uses TRBV25-1 with TRBJ1-4, with 7 bases aligning to TRBD1. The V segment lost 4 bases and the J segment 1 base; nucleotides outside the gene matches: 12. Germline CDR1 is MGHDK and CDR2 is SYGVNS. The CDR3 consists of 18 residues. The CDR3 loop reads CASSVMEGGYVTNEKLFF. The CDR3 bases are TGTGCCAGCAGTGTAATGGAAGGGGGCTATGTAACTAATGAAAAACTGTTTTTT.

This clone was observed a few times. V and J are TRBV4-3 and TRBJ1-2; no clear D. The germline V gene has CDR1 LGHNA and CDR2 YSLEER. The CDR3 is 13 amino acids. V dropped 1 base and J dropped 4 bases, with 7 bases sitting between them. DNA for the CDR3: TGCGCCAGCAGCCAAGGTTTCAGCTATGGCTACACCTTC. Translation gives CASSQGFSYGYTF.

This clone was counted only a few times. This chain uses TRBV21-1 with TRBJ2-3; the table's D call, TRBD2, has no DNA check behind it. TRBV21-1 is assigned pseudogene status. This CDR3 region has 15 residues. The CDR3 region has the DNA TGTGCCATCGAAGCGGGAGGACTGAGCACAGATACGCAGTATTTT. This gives the protein CAIEAGGLSTDTQYF.

This sequence joins TRBV28 and TRBJ1-5; unclear D gene. CDR1 and CDR2 from the germline V gene are MDHEN and SYDVKM. Trimming shortened V by 4 bases and J by 4 bases, and 8 bases separated the two germline ends. The CDR3 length is 13 residues. The CDR3, as DNA: TGTGCCAGCAGTTCCAGTCTAAATCAGCCCCAGCATTTT. Residues: CASSSSLNQPQHF.

This clone is medium-sized (0.01 to 0.1%). The chain carries TRBV6-4 and TRBJ2-6, with D unresolved. V was clipped by 1 base and J by 0 bases, with 10 bases between them. The CDR3 is 17 residues long. CDR1 and CDR2 from the germline V gene are MRHNA and SNTAGT. CDR3 DNA sequence: TGTGCCAGCAGTGACTTGGCCAGGCACTCTGGGGCCAACGTCCTGACTTTC. Protein: CASSDLARHSGANVLTF.

The chain carries TRBV7-2 and TRBJ1-1; a weak D match, TRBD1 (6 bases). Deletions cut 4 bases from V and 4 bases from J, with 13 bases between. The CDR3 consists of 14 residues. Germline V gene lookup returns CDR1 SGHTA and CDR2 FQGNSA. CDR3 in amino acids: CASSSQGQSTEAFF. The CDR3 coding sequence is TGTGCCAGCAGCTCTCAGGGGCAGAGCACTGAAGCTTTCTTT.